The subject of this entry is one TCR beta chain. Antigen: not known. Lesional scalp punch biopsies and peripheral blood came from alopecia areata patients. Sorted populations comprised CD4+ and CD8+ T cells obtained from PBMCs. These data are taken from a study of CD8+ T cells in alopecia areata. Study-level findings and limits: Scalp repertoires also include resident alphabeta T cells from normal skin.

V lost 9 bases and J 5 bases, leaving 4 bases between the germline ends. The germline V gene encodes CDR1 SEHNR and CDR2 FQNEAQ (reference sequence). This CDR3 region has 9 residues. Sequencing relied on a cDNA template that was reverse transcribed from extracted RNA. The assay was immunoSEQ multiplex PCR, and TCRdb's table has in-frame clones only and misses some. The data contain about 64,000 clones, about 40% of them singletons. Sequencing was performed on NKG2D-low CD8+ T cells sorted from blood. The chain employs TRBV7-9 and TRBJ2-5; D call uncertain. This sequence originates from a human donor with alopecia areata. CDR3 coding DNA: TGTGCCAGTGGGGAGACCCAGTACTTC. Translated: CASGETQYF.